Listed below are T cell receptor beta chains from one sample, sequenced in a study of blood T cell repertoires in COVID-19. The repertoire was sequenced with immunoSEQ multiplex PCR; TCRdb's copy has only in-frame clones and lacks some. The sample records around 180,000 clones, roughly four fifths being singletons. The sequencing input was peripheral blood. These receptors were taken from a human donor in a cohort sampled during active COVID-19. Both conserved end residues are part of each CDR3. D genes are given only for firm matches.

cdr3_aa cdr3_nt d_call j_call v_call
CASSQPTGYGLNSPLHF TGCGCCAGCAGCCAACCCACAGGGTATGGGTTGAATTCACCCCTCCACTTT . TRBJ1-6 TRBV4-1
CASSFIPVWGQGDYGYTF TGCGCCAGCAGCTTTATCCCCGTGTGGGGACAGGGGGATTATGGCTACACCTTC TRBD1 TRBJ1-2 TRBV5-1
CASSLTPGANNEQFF TGTGCCAGCAGCTTAACCCCCGGAGCGAACAATGAGCAGTTCTTC . TRBJ2-1 TRBV7-3
CASSQLGTADYEQYF TGTGCCAGCAGCCAATTGGGGACAGCGGACTACGAGCAGTACTTC TRBD1 TRBJ2-7 TRBV11-1
CASRPLQGNYGYTF TGTGCCAGTAGGCCCTTACAGGGTAACTATGGCTACACCTTC . TRBJ1-2 TRBV19
CASRTDTVLGTEAFF TGTGCCAGCAGGACGGACACCGTCCTGGGAACTGAAGCTTTCTTT . TRBJ1-1 TRBV2
CASSEEMNTEAFF TGTGCCAGCAGTGAAGAGATGAACACTGAAGCTTTCTTT . TRBJ1-1 TRBV6-4
CASSKQGINEKLFF TGTGCCAGCAGTAAGCAGGGGATTAATGAAAAACTGTTTTTT . TRBJ1-4 TRBV6-5
CASSLRGAGTDTQYF TGTGCCAGCAGCTTAAGGGGAGCGGGGACAGATACGCAGTATTTT TRBD2 TRBJ2-3 TRBV11-2
CASSEGQGGEKLFF TGTGCCAGCAGCGAAGGACAGGGAGGGGAAAAACTGTTTTTT TRBD1 TRBJ1-4 TRBV7-6
CASSLGRGEGIRGYTF TGTGCCAGCAGTTTAGGCCGGGGGGAGGGGATACGTGGCTACACCTTC . TRBJ1-2 TRBV13
CASSSDRGPYNEQFF TGTGCCAGCAGCTCGGACAGGGGCCCCTACAATGAGCAGTTCTTC TRBD1 TRBJ2-1 TRBV7-2
CASSESETGVYGYTF TGTGCCAGCAGTGAAAGTGAGACAGGGGTCTATGGCTACACCTTC TRBD1 TRBJ1-2 TRBV6-1
CASSPGVADEQFF TGTGCCAGCAGCCCAGGGGTGGCGGATGAGCAGTTCTTC . TRBJ2-1 TRBV2
CASSYTSGGPTDTQYF TGTGCCAGCAGTTATACTAGCGGGGGACCCACAGATACGCAGTATTTT TRBD2 TRBJ2-3 TRBV6-5
CASSWGAWGGYNEQFF TGTGCCAGCAGCTGGGGAGCGTGGGGGGGCTACAATGAGCAGTTCTTC TRBD2 TRBJ2-1 TRBV13
CASSRFSEGGGSNQPQHF TGTGCCAGCAGCAGATTCAGCGAAGGCGGGGGGAGCAATCAGCCCCAGCATTTT . TRBJ1-5 TRBV7-8
CASSGTVSRGNTEAFF TGTGCCAGCAGTGGGACAGTCTCACGAGGGAACACTGAAGCTTTCTTT . TRBJ1-1 TRBV2
CASSPAGTGKSYEQYF TGCGCCAGCAGTCCTGCCGGGACAGGGAAATCCTACGAGCAGTACTTC TRBD1 TRBJ2-7 TRBV4-1
CAISDSGNSNQPQHF TGTGCCATCAGTGATTCCGGGAATAGCAATCAGCCCCAGCATTTT . TRBJ1-5 TRBV10-3
CASSQGTGGDEQFF TGTGCCAGCAGCCAGGGTACGGGGGGCGATGAGCAGTTCTTC . TRBJ2-1 TRBV5-6
CASSVAGTGVLSGELFF TGTGCCAGCAGCGTAGCGGGGACAGGGGTACTTAGCGGGGAGCTGTTTTTT TRBD1 TRBJ2-2 TRBV9
CASSPWTSGGARTAYNEQFF TGTGCCAGCAGCCCGTGGACTAGCGGGGGGGCACGGACGGCCTACAATGAGCAGTTCTTC TRBD2 TRBJ2-1 TRBV3-1/TRBV3-2
CASSGLPRAYEQYF TGTGCCAGCAGTGGCCTCCCGCGGGCCTACGAGCAGTACTTC . TRBJ2-7 TRBV2
CASSVGDRVYEQYF TGTGCCAGCAGCGTGGGGGACAGGGTCTACGAGCAGTACTTC TRBD1 TRBJ2-7 TRBV9
CASSAGFGGGYNEQFF TGTGCCAGCAGCGCCGGGTTCGGCGGGGGCTACAATGAGCAGTTCTTC TRBD2 TRBJ2-1 TRBV7-8
CASSLSTNEQYF TGTGCCAGCAGCTTATCGACAAACGAGCAGTACTTC . TRBJ2-7 TRBV5-6
CASSEGTIDEQFF TGTGCCAGCAGTGAAGGGACTATTGATGAGCAGTTCTTC . TRBJ2-1 TRBV2
CASSFFVLAGGSGTDTQYF TGTGCCAGCAGCTTCTTCGTGCTAGCGGGGGGTAGTGGCACAGATACGCAGTATTTT TRBD2 TRBJ2-3 TRBV7-9